The 18 T cell receptor beta chains in this list originate from one sample, sequenced in a study of graft-versus-host responses after intestinal transplantation. Only in-frame clones appear in the TCRdb table, and some are missing; sequencing was by immunoSEQ multiplex PCR. Of some 39,000 clones listed, 90% to 95% were seen once; the top ten hold less than 0.25%. Antigens of these TCRs are unknown. Sequencing was performed on unstimulated CD8+ T cells sorted from spleen or lymph node cells, taken before transplant. Source of these receptors: a human donor who was the organ donor for an intestinal transplant.

The chain has TRBV15 and TRBJ2-3; D is unclear. V lost 6 bases and J lost 6, with 10 bases in between. The CDR3 runs to 12 residues. Germline values: CDR1 LNHNV, CDR2 YYDKDF (reference sequence). The CDR3 here is CATRSLADTQYF. DNA for the CDR3: TGTGCCACCAGAAGCTTGGCGGATACGCAGTATTTT.

This clone occurred once. V and J are TRBV6-5 and TRBJ1-2, with a tentative D call TRBD1 (5 bases). This CDR3 is built from 15 residues. Germline values: CDR1 MNHEY, CDR2 SVGAGI. Trimming pared 0 bases from V and 1 base from J, leaving 9 bases between. In DNA, the CDR3 is TGTGCCAGCAGTTACTCGGCAGGGAATAACTATGGCTACACCTTC. It is translated as CASSYSAGNNYGYTF.

This sequence joins TRBV4-3 and TRBJ1-1; 7 positions match TRBD1. V dropped 2 bases and J dropped 4; count of bases not matched to a gene: 4. CDR1 and CDR2 from the germline V gene are LGHNA and YSLEER. The CDR3 runs 14 residues. The CDR3 protein is CASSQQGGRTEAFF. For the CDR3, the DNA is TGCGCCAGCAGCCAACAGGGGGGTCGCACTGAAGCTTTCTTT.

The rearrangement links TRBV29-1 to TRBJ1-1, with no clear D. Trimming took 4 bases from V and 8 from J, leaving 8 bases between them. Germline V gene sequence: CDR1 SQVTM, CDR2 ANQGSEA. This CDR3 is built from 10 residues. In DNA form, the CDR3 reads TGCAGCGTTGGAGGGCCCGAAGCTTTCTTT. This sequence encodes CSVGGPEAFF.

The chain has TRBV5-6 and TRBJ1-2, with a weak D call TRBD1 (5 bases). V was shortened by 0 bases and J by 0 bases, with 6 bases between the two germline ends. The CDR3 has 14 residues. The germline V gene has CDR1 SGHDT and CDR2 YYEEEE. The CDR3 DNA follows: TGTGCCAGCAGCTTGGGACAGTCTAACTATGGCTACACCTTC. Encoded protein: CASSLGQSNYGYTF.

V usage is TRBV19 and J usage is TRBJ1-1; no reliable D call. Germline values: CDR1 LNHDA, CDR2 SQIVND (reference sequence). The length of the CDR3 is 14 residues. V was shortened by 6 bases and J by 1 base, with 12 bases between the two germline ends. CDR3 in DNA: TGTGCCAGTAGCCCAGAGAACGGGAACACTGAAGCTTTCTTT. Amino acids: CASSPENGNTEAFF.

The chain recombines TRBV9 with TRBJ2-3; weak D call: TRBD2 (5 bases). Trimming left V 0 bases short and J 5 bases short, with 13 bases between. Germline assignment: CDR1 SGDLS and CDR2 YYNGEE. CDR3 length: 15 amino acids. In nucleotides, the CDR3 is TGTGCCAGCAGCGTAGCCCTCGGGGATGGAGATACGCAGTATTTT. Protein product: CASSVALGDGDTQYF.

The J gene is TRBJ1-1, the V gene TRBV25-1; no firm D call. Germline V gives CDR1 MGHDK, CDR2 SYGVNS. The CDR3 extends over 12 amino acids. V lost 2 bases, J lost 5 bases, and 6 bases lay in between. The CDR3 nucleotides are TGTGCCAGCAGTGAAGGAGTGACTGAAGCTTTCTTT. This codes for CASSEGVTEAFF.

For this clone: The junction does not match germline at one end; this may be a read error. The gene calls are TRBV10-2 and TRBJ1-4; D call uncertain. Germline V CDR1 and CDR2: WSHSY, SAAADI. The CDR3 runs 12 residues. The CDR3 bases are TGCGCCAGCAGTGAGTCCCCCCACACCGAGTTCTTT. This translates into CASSESPHTEFF.

This clone came up once. This chain links TRBV6-5 with TRBJ2-5, with unresolved D. The CDR3 has 16 amino acids. The V end was cut by 4 bases, the J end by 1 base, with 16 bases between. CDR1 and CDR2 (germline): MNHEY, SVGAGI. CDR3 in amino acids: CASSSELLHSQETQYF. The DNA for the CDR3 is TGTGCCAGCAGTTCAGAACTTCTCCATTCCCAAGAGACCCAGTACTTC.

This clone has a handful of counts. This chain uses TRBV19 with TRBJ1-5; D gene uncertain. CDR3 length equals 13 residues. Germline lookup yields CDR1 LNHDA and CDR2 SQIVND (reference sequence). Trimming removed 3 bases at V and 6 bases at J, with 9 bases between. CDR3 bases: TGTGCCAGTAGTATTACTCTGGGTCAGCCCCAGCATTTT. This sequence encodes CASSITLGQPQHF.

This chain joins TRBV4-3 and TRBJ2-7, with a tentative D call TRBD2 (7 bases). The germline V gene has CDR1 LGHNA and CDR2 YSLEER. Trimming took off 0 bases at V and 1 base at J, with 13 bases between the two ends. CDR3 size: 16 residues. CDR3 nucleotide sequence: TGCGCCAGCAGCCAAGATATGGGGGGGCCGTCCTACGAGCAGTACTTC. Translated: CASSQDMGGPSYEQYF.

The chain joins TRBV29-1 to TRBJ2-3; D is uncertain. This CDR3 comprises 14 residues. The ends were cut back, 8 bases at V and 0 bases at J, with 15 bases in the middle. The V gene's germline CDR1 is SQVTM and CDR2 ANQGSEA. The CDR3 loop reads CSLTARQSTDTQYF. The CDR3, as DNA: TGCAGCCTAACGGCTCGCCAGAGCACAGATACGCAGTATTTT.

V is TRBV30 and J is TRBJ1-3; a possible D gene is TRBD1 (6 bases). This CDR3 has 16 amino acids. V lost 5 bases, J lost 0 bases, and 17 bases lay in between. The V gene's germline CDR1 is GTSNPN and CDR2 SVGIG (reference sequence). CDR3 sequence: CAWHTGSQPSGNTIYF. DNA of the CDR3: TGTGCCTGGCATACAGGGAGTCAGCCCTCTGGAAACACCATATATTTT.

V is TRBV5-5 and J is TRBJ1-3; no clear D. The CDR3 is 15 amino acids. Trimming cost V 7 bases and J 0 bases, with 14 bases left between them. The V gene's germline CDR1 is SGHKS and CDR2 YYEKEE (reference sequence). CDR3 region: CASVWSGNSGNTIYF. In DNA form, the CDR3 reads TGTGCCAGCGTCTGGTCGGGGAACTCTGGAAACACCATATATTTT.

The genes are TRBV4-3 and TRBJ1-5; no reliable D call. CDR3 length: 15 residues. V lost 0 bases and J lost 0, with 6 bases in between. Germline V gene lookup returns CDR1 LGHNA and CDR2 YSLEER. Here the CDR3 DNA reads TGCGCCAGCAGCCAAGACAGCCATAGCAATCAGCCCCAGCATTTT. Translated: CASSQDSHSNQPQHF.

The rearrangement uses TRBV19 and TRBJ1-1; 8 bases fit TRBD1. Germline loops: CDR1 LNHDA, CDR2 SQIVND (reference sequence). The length of the CDR3 is 15 residues. After removal of 2 bases from V and 5 bases from J, the junction contained 7 bases not matched to a gene. In nucleotides, the CDR3 is TGTGCCAGTAGTATATGGCAGGGGGCGAGAACTGAAGCTTTCTTT. Protein sequence: CASSIWQGARTEAFF.

The V call is TRBV29-1, the J call TRBJ2-7; maybe TRBD1 (5 bases). This CDR3 contains 11 residues. Trimming left V 2 bases short and J 3 bases short, with 5 bases between. Germline values: CDR1 SQVTM, CDR2 ANQGSEA. CDR3 sequence reads: CSVETGYEQYF. In DNA, the CDR3 is TGCAGCGTTGAAACAGGCTACGAGCAGTACTTC.